This T cell receptor beta chain appears in the sequencing data of a study of cytomegalovirus exposure and HLA in healthy donors (dated by TCRdb to 2017 to 2019). At the level of the whole study: An earlier analysis of some 600 of the donors reported 276 Gb of sequence data and 90 million to 120 million unique TCR beta sequences obtained from 150 million to 200 million T cells. About 280 gigabases of sequencing data and 70 million to 100 million unique TCR sequences made up an early release that covered nearly 650 HLA-typed donors. Because of strong linkage in the cohort, five DR-DQ haplotypes were treated as single units for association and clustering. Among some 400 genotyped donors of the cohort, an average of approximately 250,000 unique TCR beta nucleotide sequences were sequenced per donor, 15% to 20% of them non-productive. An earlier analysis of fewer than 750 of the donors used high-throughput TCR beta sequencing to judge whether each TCR beta V gene segment behaved as functional or pseudogenic. In addition to the first cohort of approximately 670 subjects, a separate validation cohort of 120 different subjects was used. The study profiled the T cell repertoires of around 700 subjects by immunosequencing and related them to cytomegalovirus serostatus. To predict cytomegalovirus infection status, the study brought together high-throughput TCR immunosequencing, statistical association of individual TCRs with disease status, and machine learning. A later genetic analysis took genome-wide SNP genotypes for about 55% of the 666 donors and used that subset as a discovery cohort. The genetic ancestry cluster associated with self-reported Caucasian donors included over 65% of the 300 to 400 genotyped donors. In the later analysis, no new phenotypic data were used to find candidate immune exposures; instead, reliance was placed on TCR beta sequences and their occurrence across donors. Both class I and class II loci were covered by HLA typing, at four-digit resolution. All discovery cohort repertoires had been generated on a single sequencing platform. The number of typed donors differed by locus: about 629-640 for A, B, C, DRB1 and DQB1; approximately 530 for DQA1; 606 for DPA1; and some 430 for DPB1. Donor age, sex, ethnicity and CMV serostatus were collected together with the repertoire data. A later analysis re-examined previously published TCR beta repertoires from about 670 donors and added high-resolution HLA genotyping to investigate patterns of TCR occurrence. The aim of the study was to test whether cataloging public T cell receptors could identify signatures of past pathogen exposure.

A note on this clone: Its target antigen remains unknown. No base qualities exist here, and no much larger clone lies one base off it.

The CDR3 contains 15 residues, cysteine and phenylalanine counted. Only CDR3 DNA is held: 45 bases, read in frame from base 1. CDR1 SGDLS and CDR2 YYNGEE were looked up in the germline V gene. Cut back by 0 bases and 1 base, the V and J ends lie 9 bases apart. Overall study outcomes, separate from this receptor: The study gave a list of 150 to 200 TCR beta chains associated with cytomegalovirus. In both the original and validation cohorts, the classifier was reported to diagnose cytomegalovirus status with high specificity and sensitivity. Most TCR sequences were seen in very few donors, while some public TCRs were found in many individuals. Compared with the 666-donor mean, donors in an Asian-associated ancestry cluster had fewer N-insertions in productive TCRs, according to a later genetic analysis. Because the 87-base-pair reads could not distinguish some IMGT-functional V segments, including TRBV6-2 and TRBV6-3, those segments were excluded. According to the authors, the approach could potentially be generalized to other disease states and immunological phenotypes. For the cohort, immune exposure information was limited to CMV serostatus. The sequencing pipeline was judged likely to have produced a cluster of highly shared sequence variants as a technical artifact. V-gene and J-gene trimming of TCR beta chains was associated with a missense DCLRE1C variant in a later genetic analysis, and the association was replicated in an independent cohort. At a false discovery rate of 0.05, a later analysis linked about 16,000 TCR beta sequences to specific HLA alleles. Broadly in line with IMGT annotations, most TCR beta V segments showed up in productive rearrangements about 87% or about 30% of the time in an earlier analysis of around 550 of the donors. A further reported finding was that TCR beta sequences accurately predicted the HLA-A and HLA-B alleles for most subjects in the first cohort. Assigning TCR associations to individual alleles was difficult when HLA alleles, especially DR and DQ, strongly co-occurred. In vitro tests confirmed that a few of the cytomegalovirus-associated TCR beta chains recognize cytomegalovirus antigens. Because HLA typing was unavailable for some donors at each locus, only the typed subset was used in association tests. According to a later analysis, parvovirus B19, influenza, CMV and Epstein-Barr virus appeared linked to several top co-occurrence clusters. In a later analysis, HLA-associated TCR beta chains showed more clonal expansion and lower generation probabilities than non-associated chains that were equally common. In a later analysis, TCR association rates were found to vary across HLA loci, with the most associated TCRs seen for DRB1 alleles and the fewest for HLA-C alleles. In this cohort, only TCR beta chains were sequenced, and detectable features were limited by the absence of alpha or paired-chain data. The presence/absence analyses assumed that sequencing depth was roughly uniform across donors, and that assumption may not be true. According to a later analysis, most CMV-associated TCR beta chains appeared to be HLA-restricted, and the HLA associations seemed to be driven largely by CMV exposure. Linkage disequilibrium might explain the correlated functional status among segregating V segments, but an unknown experimental factor could not be excluded. The earlier analysis of nearly 600 of the donors excluded 15 to 20 rarely observed V segments, including chromosome 9 orphons, because counts were too low.

Libraries were constructed by the immunoSEQ multiplex PCR assay. The multiplex PCR relied on a mix of 60 forward primers for TCR Vbeta segments and 13 reverse primers for TCR Jbeta segments. Amplification of the CDR3 region of rearranged TCR beta genes was performed with a multiplex PCR assay on genomic DNA. The Illumina HiSeq System was used to sequence the amplified TCR beta libraries as 87-base-pair reads. The original pipeline was this. Across the 700 or so repertoires, a later analysis counted 80 million or so unique TCR beta chains, roughly 11 million of which were shared by at least two donors. Raw reads were error-corrected and collapsed into unique sequences with a nearest-neighbor algorithm that merged closely related sequences to remove PCR and sequencing errors. To assign V, D and J gene segments, CDR3 sequences were aligned to IMGT reference sequences. For a sequence to be retained, at least a six-nucleotide match to both a V gene segment and a J gene segment was required. Rearrangements were classified as productive when the CDR3 lacked stop codons and remained in frame with V and J, and all other rearrangements were classified as non-productive. Following IMGT convention, CDR3 was defined as the stretch from the second conserved V-encoded cysteine up to the conserved J-encoded phenylalanine. The earlier analysis of about 590 of the donors excluded sequences that lacked an unambiguous match to a single V gene segment. An earlier analysis of under 750 of the donors called V segments functional above 56.7% productive rearrangements and segregating when the between-donor standard deviation exceeded 5%. To diagnose cytomegalovirus status from the catalog of TCR beta chain sequences, a statistical classification framework was built. A later analysis assigned V and J genes by comparing TCR nucleotide sequences with IMGT/GENE-DB human TR gene sequences. The TCRdist pipeline was used in a later analysis to assign CDR3 sequences and most-parsimonious VDJ recombination scenarios. In a later analysis, every TCR beta chain was defined by the combination of its CDR3 amino acid sequence and its V-gene family, and reads without a unique V-gene family were dropped. In a later analysis, some 600 highly shared, low-generation-probability nucleotide sequences were removed to address suspected cross-contamination and a sequencing artifact. In a later analysis, a clonal expansion index was calculated for each public chain from normalized within-repertoire ranks of inferred template counts. In a later analysis, generation probabilities were computed with a VDJ recombination model fitted to out-of-frame rearrangements, and the resulting probabilities were checked against IGoR. In a later analysis, hypergeometric tests were used to score TCR-TCR, TCR-HLA and TCR-CMV co-occurrence, with a repertoire-size bias correction applied to TCR pairs. A later analysis estimated false discovery rates by permuting HLA or CMV assignments 20 times. In a later analysis, co-occurring TCRs were grouped using DBSCAN, and TCRdist sequence similarity was added for clustering within HLA-allele-positive subsets. Repertoires with fewer than 30,000 or more than 120,000 public chains were left out of co-occurrence clustering, as were about 5 repertoires with anomalous nucleotide sharing. Here the immuneACCESS table is served through TCRdb, limited to in-frame sequences with V and J called. Missing clones are a known gap in these copies; in checked studies unresolved V genes cover under half, and the rest lacks a known reason. V and J calls plus clone size are reproduced from that table; the DNA served to infer D and trimming. The sample contains some 85,000 clones, more than 70% of them found a single time. 2.5% to 3.5% of the sample belongs to the ten largest clones.

The cohort comprised fewer than 700 healthy bone marrow donors. Cohort members were all nominally healthy when sampled, although unrecorded immune exposures were likely present. The donor tested CMV seronegative and was one of the 352 seronegative cohort members. A peripheral blood sample was provided by each donor, and peripheral blood mononuclear cells were used for TCR beta sequencing. The Qiagen DNeasy Blood Extraction Kit was used to extract genomic DNA from the blood cell samples. The sequence was collected from a man aged 35 to 55 in good health and CMV-seronegative. Recombination linked TRBV9 to TRBJ2-3; TRBD2 is a weak D gene call, 6 bases matching. Sequenced sample: PBMCs. The DNA sequence follows: TGTGCCAGCAGCGTAGGTATAGCGGGCACAGATACGCAGTATTTT. This sequence encodes CASSVGIAGTDTQYF. Joined to the reference TRBV9 and TRBJ2-3 proteins, this CDR3 gives the full variable domain: DSGVTQTPKHLITATGQRVTLRCSPRSGDLSVYWYQQSLDQGLQFLIQYYNGEERAKGNILERFSAQQFPDLHSELNLSSLELGDSALYFCASSVGIAGTDTQYFGPGTRLTVL.